A selection of T cell receptor beta chains follows, all from one sample in a study of T cell responses to AZD1222 COVID-19 vaccine. The table came from immunoSEQ multiplex PCR; TCRdb's copy has only in-frame clones and leaves some out. The repertoire includes roughly 130,000 clones, roughly 90% of them detected once, and approximately 2.5% sits in the top ten. The sample in question was peripheral blood, obtained on day 0 of AZD1222 vaccination. The receptors were gathered from an adult in good health. Each CDR3 is given with its conserved first and last residue. A D gene is named only where the DNA matches it firmly. Some rows have no size entry. The others give once, few or many, or a class for an expanded clone.

D,J,V,size,DNA,CDR3
NA,TRBJ2-3,TRBV11-2,NA,TGTGCCAGCAGTCTACGGACAGAACGGCGCACAGATACGCAGTATTTT,CASSLRTERRTDTQYF
NA,TRBJ2-1,TRBV9,NA,TGTGCCAGCACCTCACAAGGGGGGTCCCCGGACCTGCTGGGTGAGCAGTTCTTC,CASTSQGGSPDLLGEQFF
NA,TRBJ2-5,TRBV3-1/TRBV3-2,NA,TGTGCCAGCAGCCAGCTTAGCGGACGGGGGCTTCAGACCCAGTACTTC,CASSQLSGRGLQTQYF
NA,TRBJ1-1,TRBV28,NA,TGTGCCAGCAGTTCCACCGACAGGCGGACTGAAGCTTTCTTT,CASSSTDRRTEAFF
NA,TRBJ1-2,TRBV11-2,NA,TGTGCCAGCAGCTTAGGGTCCAGCAACTATGGCTACACCTTC,CASSLGSSNYGYTF
TRBD1,TRBJ1-5,TRBV27,once,TGTGCCAGCAGTACCCGGGACAGGGGAACGGTTCAGCCCCAGCATTTT,CASSTRDRGTVQPQHF
TRBD1,TRBJ1-5,TRBV7-8,NA,TGTGCCAGCAGCCCCGGACAGGGCCACAATCAGCCCCAGCATTTT,CASSPGQGHNQPQHF
TRBD2,TRBJ2-3,TRBV10-3,NA,TGTGCCCTTCGGGGGGAGGGCTACACAGATACGCAGTATTTT,CALRGEGYTDTQYF
TRBD1,TRBJ1-2,TRBV5-4,NA,TGTGCCAGCAGCTTGACAGGGGGATTGGATGGCTACACCTTC,CASSLTGGLDGYTF
NA,TRBJ1-3,TRBV3-1/TRBV3-2,NA,TGTGCCAGCAGCCGTACAGAAGTCTCTGGAAACACCATATATTTT,CASSRTEVSGNTIYF
NA,TRBJ1-1,TRBV7-9,NA,TGTGCCAGCACCCCAACGGGAGGGTACACTGAAGCTTTCTTT,CASTPTGGYTEAFF
NA,TRBJ1-3,TRBV13,once,TGTGCCAGCAGCTTAGAAGGGTCTGGAAACACCATATATTTT,CASSLEGSGNTIYF
TRBD1,TRBJ1-5,TRBV9,NA,TGTGCCAGCAGCGCGGGGGGGGACAGTACCCAGCATTTT,CASSAGGDSTQHF
NA,TRBJ2-3,TRBV6-5,NA,TGTGCCAGCAGTTACGGCCGCGAATCTAGCACAGATACGCAGTATTTT,CASSYGRESSTDTQYF
NA,TRBJ1-2,TRBV12-3/TRBV12-4,NA,TGTGCCAGCAGTTATATTGGGGGCTACACCTTC,CASSYIGGYTF
NA,TRBJ2-5,TRBV24-1,NA,TGTGCCACCGCCCCGAGCTCTGGAGAGACCCAGTACTTC,CATAPSSGETQYF
NA,TRBJ2-7,TRBV29-1,NA,TGCAGCGTAAAAGACTCCGGACGGAGCTACGAGCAGTACTTC,CSVKDSGRSYEQYF
TRBD2,TRBJ2-7,TRBV6-5,NA,TGTGCCAGTATATATAGCGGGAGTTTCAACGAGCAGTACTTC,CASIYSGSFNEQYF
NA,TRBJ2-3,TRBV4-3,NA,TGCGCCAGCAGCGAGGTGGAGTGGAGCACAGATACGCAGTATTTT,CASSEVEWSTDTQYF
NA,TRBJ1-1,TRBV7-9,once,TGTGCCAGCAGCTTGCGTGTCGATGAAGCTTTCTTT,CASSLRVDEAFF
NA,TRBJ2-7,TRBV14,NA,TGTGCCAGCAGCCCAGGGGCAGTAGAGCAGTACTTC,CASSPGAVEQYF
NA,TRBJ1-1,TRBV5-1,NA,TGCGCCAGCAGCGGTACAGGGCCTGAAGCTTTCTTT,CASSGTGPEAFF
NA,TRBJ2-5,TRBV24-1,NA,TGTGCCACCAGTGATGGCCCCGGGGTCCAAGAGACCCAGTACTTC,CATSDGPGVQETQYF
TRBD1,TRBJ1-2,TRBV3-1/TRBV3-2,NA,TGTGCCAGCAGTTATATGGCGACAGGGGACTATGGCTACACCTTC,CASSYMATGDYGYTF
NA,TRBJ2-7,TRBV4-1,NA,TGCGCCAGCAGCCAAGATATGGTATCAATATTCTACGAGCAGTACTTC,CASSQDMVSIFYEQYF
NA,TRBJ1-4,TRBV4-1,NA,TGCGCCACCCGCCCTACCTTTACTGGACATGGAAAACTGTTTTTT,CATRPTFTGHGKLFF